This TCR beta chain is from a study of graft-versus-host responses after intestinal transplantation (dated by TCRdb to the early 2020s). Some background on the complete study: The transplants that recipients received were multivisceral, liver-intestinal, or isolated intestinal. After intestinal transplantation, graft-versus-host and host-versus-graft alloreactive T cell clones in the graft, circulation and bone marrow were tracked using bulk TCR-beta CDR3 sequencing. Alloreactive clones were identified by sequencing pre-transplant mixed lymphocyte reaction products and comparing these products with unstimulated pre-transplant donor and recipient T cells. A peak of at least 4% donor T cells among recipient peripheral blood mononuclear cells was the definition used for donor T cell macrochimerism. Every recipient was given anti-thymocyte globulin induction, followed by approximately 3 years of maintenance tacrolimus and steroids. The cohort enrolled some 24 intestinal transplant recipients, one of whom was a retransplant, and a few patients without pretransplant specimens were excluded. Rather than being sequenced by the commercial service, samples from a few later patients were sequenced in-house on an Illumina MiSeq and processed with MiXCR.

The sample's time point label, decoded: cells obtained before transplantation from donor or recipient. CD3+CD4+ and CD3+CD8+ populations were FACS-sorted from unstimulated pre-transplant donor and recipient cells taken from spleen or lymph nodes. To note about this clone: What antigen it recognizes has not been identified. Per-base qualities were not stored, and no clone one base away is much larger.

The library was obtained by the immunoSEQ multiplex PCR assay. In most patients, genomic DNA was isolated using the Qiagen DNeasy Blood and Tissue Kit and sent frozen to Adaptive Biotechnologies for TCR sequencing. High-throughput TCR-beta CDR3 sequencing of genomic DNA from most patients was performed by Adaptive Biotechnologies. The original pipeline was this. TCR sequencing data were retrieved from Adaptive's ImmunoSEQ software for 18 patients, whereas a few other patients were processed with MiXCR and VDJtools. To correct CD4 versus CD8 sorting errors, sequences present in both subsets at a frequency ratio below 5:1 were removed. CDR3 nucleotide sequences shared between donor and recipient were removed because their origin could not be assigned. Alloreactive clones required at least 2-fold expansion over unstimulated cells and minimum CFSE-low frequency of 0.002% (template counts) or 0.001% (read counts). Clones were considered mappable if detected in sequenced pre-transplant spleen, lymph node, or MLR CFSE-low populations of the donor or recipient. Cumulative frequency of alloreactive clones was calculated as a percentage of all sequences weighted by copy number. TCRdb retrieved this table from immuneACCESS and kept in-frame rearrangements only. Not all clones are present; in checked studies, unresolved V genes account for under half, and no reason is known for the remainder. V and J calls and clone size are as listed in that table; D and trimming were resolved from the DNA. Across this sample there are more than 70,000 clones, with roughly 90% seen only once. The top ten clones comprise around 0.1% of the sample.

Here is what the overall study found, with its caveats: Patients with donor T cell macrochimerism had high GvH to HvG T cell clonal ratios in their allografts. GvH clones were found in recipient bone marrow, and some of the GvH clones appeared earlier in ileal mucosa or blood, which is consistent with an intestinal mucosal origin. Peak levels of circulating GvH clones were associated with declines in HvG clones early after transplant. The relatively low number and heterogeneity of intestinal transplant patients limited the conclusions.

The material sequenced was unstimulated CD4+ T cells sorted from spleen or lymph node cells, taken before intestinal transplant. The receptor was derived from a human donor who received an intestinal transplant.

The CDR3 is CASSPLQGGTEAFF. The nucleotide sequence is given as TGTGCCAGCTCACCCTTACAGGGAGGGACTGAAGCTTTCTTT. This chain joins TRBV18 to TRBJ1-1, with TRBD1 as a weak D call on 6 bases. The CDR3 covers 14 residues, taking in both the cysteine and the phenylalanine. Of the read, only the CDR3 DNA is kept; its 42 bases are in frame from base 1. Taken from the germline V gene, the CDR1 and CDR2 loops are KGHSH and LQKENI. The junction shows trimming of 3 bases on V and 5 bases on J, plus 13 bases between the germline ends.